One sample yielded the 11 T cell receptor beta chains listed below, sequenced in a study of blood T cell repertoires in COVID-19. Repertoires were generated with immunoSEQ multiplex PCR, while TCRdb's copy carries only in-frame clones and drops some. The sample carries 150,000 to 160,000 clones, roughly 83% recorded once. The sequencing sample was made of peripheral blood. The origin of the receptors is a woman in her sixties with acute or convalescent COVID-19.

The chain uses TRBV27 and TRBJ2-7; 10 nucleotides match TRBD1. Germline-derived CDR1 and CDR2 are MNHEY and SMNVEV (reference sequence). The CDR3 runs to 17 residues. The J segment lost 1 base and the V segment lost 2 bases, leaving 8 bases of the junction unmatched. This CDR3 is CASSLRSGQGGSYEQYV. In DNA form, the CDR3 reads TGTGCCAGCAGTTTACGCTCCGGACAGGGGGGATCCTACGAGCAGTACGTC.

The rearrangement uses TRBV27 and TRBJ1-6; possible D gene TRBD1, 5 bases. The CDR3 contains 19 residues. Looked up from germline, CDR1 is MNHEY and CDR2 is SMNVEV (reference sequence). V was pared by 6 bases and J by 0 bases, with 21 bases between. CDR3: CASRKARAPNSSYNSPLHF. In DNA, the CDR3 is TGTGCCAGCAGAAAAGCCAGGGCTCCTAATAGCTCCTATAATTCACCCCTCCACTTT.

The chain joins TRBV15 to TRBJ1-2; 7 bases match TRBD1. This CDR3 has 16 amino acids. In germline, CDR1 is LNHNV, CDR2 YYDKDF (reference sequence). Losses at the gene ends were 1 base for V and 6 bases for J; bases not matched to a gene: 11. The CDR3 is CATSRVYRDRLDGYTF. In nucleotides, the CDR3 is TGTGCCACCAGCAGAGTATACCGGGACAGACTGGATGGCTACACCTTC.

V gene TRBV24-1 combines with J gene TRBJ2-1, with D tentatively TRBD2 (6 bases). The germline V gene has CDR1 KGHDR and CDR2 SFDVKD. Trimming took off 3 bases at V and 2 bases at J, with 13 bases between the two ends. The CDR3 has 16 residues. The CDR3 sequence is CATSDGTGGTYNEQFF. The CDR3 DNA reads TGTGCCACCAGTGATGGGACTGGGGGGACCTACAATGAGCAGTTCTTC.

V and J are TRBV9 and TRBJ1-2; the match to TRBD1 covers 8 bases. The germline gives CDR1 SGDLS, CDR2 YYNGEE. The V segment lost 0 bases and the J segment 5 bases; nucleotides outside the gene matches: 6. The CDR3 is 15 residues long. CDR3 coding DNA: TGTGCCAGCAGCGTAGAACTGACAGGGGTATATGGCTACACCTTC. Translation: CASSVELTGVYGYTF.

The chain is built from TRBV19 and TRBJ1-6; 8 bases match TRBD1. The CDR3 has 14 residues. Germline trimming cut 5 bases from V and 11 bases from J; bases unmatched to any gene: 8. Germline assignment: CDR1 LNHDA and CDR2 SQIVND (reference sequence). CDR3 region: CASSSDRGAPPLHF. The CDR3 DNA sequence: TGTGCCAGTAGTTCCGACAGGGGTGCTCCACCCCTCCACTTT.

The chain recombines TRBV23-1 with TRBJ2-2, with D maybe TRBD2 (6 bases). TRBV23-1 is known as an ORF, though its function is uncertain. The CDR3 is 11 residues long. Between the trimmed V and J ends, which lost 11 bases and 5 bases, there was a span of 9 bases. CDR3 protein: CAPGGTGELFF. In DNA, the CDR3 is TGCGCCCCCGGGGGAACCGGGGAGCTGTTTTTT.

The J gene is TRBJ1-6, the V gene TRBV28, with 8 nucleotides matching TRBD1. The V gene's germline CDR1 is MDHEN and CDR2 SYDVKM. The CDR3 extends over 16 amino acids. V lost 5 bases and J lost 5; bases outside the gene matches: 8. For the CDR3, the DNA is TGTGCCAGCAGTCCGTCTGACAGGGGCAATAATTCACCCCTCCACTTT. Protein product: CASSPSDRGNNSPLHF.

The rearrangement links TRBV3-1 (or the pseudogene TRBV3-2) to TRBJ2-1; 7 bases are shared with TRBD2. J was trimmed by 8 bases and V by 6 bases; bases with no gene match: 10. There are 14 residues in the CDR3. The germline CDR1 and CDR2 sequences are LGHDT and YNNKEL (reference sequence). In DNA, the CDR3 is TGTGCCAGCAGTTTACGGGGGGTCGGCGATGAGCAGTTCTTC. This gives the protein CASSLRGVGDEQFF.

The chain links TRBV7-6 to TRBJ1-2; a possible D gene is TRBD1 (6 bases). From germline, CDR1 is SGHVS and CDR2 FNYEAQ. The V and J ends lost 0 bases and 4 bases respectively, with 18 bases between them. The CDR3 is 17 amino acids. CDR3 DNA: TGTGCCAGCAGCTTAGCAGTCCCCAGTCAGGGGAGCTATGGCTACACCTTC. Encoded protein: CASSLAVPSQGSYGYTF.

The genes are TRBV30 and TRBJ2-7, with D possibly TRBD1 on 5 matching bases. Germline V gene data show CDR1 as GTSNPN and CDR2 as SVGIG (reference sequence). The CDR3 is made up of 12 amino acids. Trimming left V 2 bases short and J 4 bases short, with 9 bases between. This CDR3 reads CAWSLAGYEQYV. The CDR3 nucleotides read TGTGCCTGGAGTCTGGCAGGGTACGAGCAGTACGTC.